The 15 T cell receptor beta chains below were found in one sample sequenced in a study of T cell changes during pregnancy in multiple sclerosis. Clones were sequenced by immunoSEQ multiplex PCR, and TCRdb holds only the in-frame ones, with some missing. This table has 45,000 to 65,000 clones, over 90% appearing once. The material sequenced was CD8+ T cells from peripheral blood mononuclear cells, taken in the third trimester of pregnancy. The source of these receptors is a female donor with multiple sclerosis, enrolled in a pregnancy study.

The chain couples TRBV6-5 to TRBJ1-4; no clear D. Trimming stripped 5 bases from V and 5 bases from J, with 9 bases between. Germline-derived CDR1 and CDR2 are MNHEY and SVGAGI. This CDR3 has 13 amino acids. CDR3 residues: CASSQSGNEKLFF. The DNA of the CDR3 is TGTGCCAGCAGTCAAAGCGGGAATGAAAAACTGTTTTTT.

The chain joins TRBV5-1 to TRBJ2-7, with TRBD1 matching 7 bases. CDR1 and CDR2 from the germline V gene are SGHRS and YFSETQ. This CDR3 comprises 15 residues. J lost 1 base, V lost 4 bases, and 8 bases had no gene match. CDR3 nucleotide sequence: TGCGCCAGCAGCATTCAGGGGACAGAATCCTACGAGCAGTACTTC. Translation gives CASSIQGTESYEQYF.

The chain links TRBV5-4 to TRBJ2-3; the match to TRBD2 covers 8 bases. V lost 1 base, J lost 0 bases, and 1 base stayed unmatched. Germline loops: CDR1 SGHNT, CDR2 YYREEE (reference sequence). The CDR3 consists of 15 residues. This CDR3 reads CASSLKRESTDTQYF. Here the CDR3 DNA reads TGTGCCAGCAGCTTGAAGCGGGAGAGCACAGATACGCAGTATTTT.

The chain's CDR3 is CAWRERDTPNTGELFF. Here the CDR3 DNA reads TGTGCCTGGAGGGAACGGGACACTCCGAACACCGGGGAGCTGTTTTTT. This sequence joins TRBV30 and TRBJ2-2; D perhaps matches TRBD1 (6 bases). Germline V gene lookup returns CDR1 GTSNPN and CDR2 SVGIG (reference sequence). Deletions cut 3 bases from V and 0 bases from J, with 14 bases between. This CDR3 contains 16 residues.

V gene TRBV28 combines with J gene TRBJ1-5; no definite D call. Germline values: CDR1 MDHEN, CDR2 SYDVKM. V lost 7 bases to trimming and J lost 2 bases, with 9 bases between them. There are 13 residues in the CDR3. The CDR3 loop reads CASTGGGNQPQHF. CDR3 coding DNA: TGTGCCAGCACAGGAGGCGGCAATCAGCCCCAGCATTTT.

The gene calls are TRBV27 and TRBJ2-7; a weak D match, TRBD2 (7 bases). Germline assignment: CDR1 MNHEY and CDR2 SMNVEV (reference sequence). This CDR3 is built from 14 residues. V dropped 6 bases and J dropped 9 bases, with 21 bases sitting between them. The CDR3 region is CASRPGGAIFGQYF. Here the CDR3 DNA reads TGTGCCAGCAGGCCGGGGGGCGCGATTTTCGGGCAGTACTTC.

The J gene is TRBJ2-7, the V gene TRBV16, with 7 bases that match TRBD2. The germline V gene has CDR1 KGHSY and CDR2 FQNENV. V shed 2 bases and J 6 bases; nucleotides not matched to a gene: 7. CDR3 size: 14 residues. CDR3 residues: CASSQGGGPPEQYF. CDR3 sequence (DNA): TGTGCCAGCAGCCAAGGGGGAGGGCCTCCCGAGCAGTACTTC.

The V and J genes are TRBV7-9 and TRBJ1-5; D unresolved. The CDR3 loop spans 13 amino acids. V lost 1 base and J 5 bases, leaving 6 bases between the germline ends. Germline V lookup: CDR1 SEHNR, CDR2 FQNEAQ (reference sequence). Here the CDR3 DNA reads TGTGCCAGCAGCTTAGACAGTTATCAGCCCCAGCATTTT. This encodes CASSLDSYQPQHF.

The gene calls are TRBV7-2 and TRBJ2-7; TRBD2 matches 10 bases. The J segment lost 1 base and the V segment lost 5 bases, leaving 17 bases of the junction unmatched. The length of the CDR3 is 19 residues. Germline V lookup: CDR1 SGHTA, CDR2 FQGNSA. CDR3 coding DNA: TGTGCCAGCAGCCCGAGCGGGAGGGGTCCCGAGACCCCTTCCTACGAGCAGTACTTC. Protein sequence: CASSPSGRGPETPSYEQYF.

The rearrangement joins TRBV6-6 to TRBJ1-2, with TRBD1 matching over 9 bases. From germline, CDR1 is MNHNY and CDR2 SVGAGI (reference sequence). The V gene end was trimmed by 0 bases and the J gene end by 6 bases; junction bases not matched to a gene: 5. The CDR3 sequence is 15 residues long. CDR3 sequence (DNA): TGTGCCAGCAGTTACTCTACAGGGGGCTCGGATGGCTACACCTTC. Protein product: CASSYSTGGSDGYTF.

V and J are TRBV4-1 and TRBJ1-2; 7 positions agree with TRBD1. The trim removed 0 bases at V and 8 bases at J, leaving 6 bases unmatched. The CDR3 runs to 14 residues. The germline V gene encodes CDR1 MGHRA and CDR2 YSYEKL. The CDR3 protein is CASSQDEGAEGYTF. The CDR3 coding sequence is TGCGCCAGCAGCCAAGATGAGGGGGCTGAAGGCTACACCTTC.

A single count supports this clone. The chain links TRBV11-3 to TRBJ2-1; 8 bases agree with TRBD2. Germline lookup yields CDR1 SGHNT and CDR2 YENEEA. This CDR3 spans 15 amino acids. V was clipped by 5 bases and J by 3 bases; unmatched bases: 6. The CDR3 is CASSLSSGSYNEQFF. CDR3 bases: TGTGCCAGCAGCCTCTCAAGCGGGAGCTACAATGAGCAGTTCTTC.

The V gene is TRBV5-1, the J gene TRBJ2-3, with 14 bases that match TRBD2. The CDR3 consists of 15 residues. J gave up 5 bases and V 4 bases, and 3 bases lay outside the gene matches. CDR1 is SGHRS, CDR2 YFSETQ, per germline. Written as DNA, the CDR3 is TGCGCCAGCAGCCCGGGACTAGCGGGAGAAGATACGCAGTATTTT. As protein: CASSPGLAGEDTQYF. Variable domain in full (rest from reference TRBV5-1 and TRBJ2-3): KAGVTQTPRYLIKTRGQQVTLSCSPISGHRSVSWYQQTPGQGLQFLFEYFSETQRNKGNFPGRFSGRQFSNSRSEMNVSTLELGDSALYLCASSPGLAGEDTQYFGPGTRLTVL.

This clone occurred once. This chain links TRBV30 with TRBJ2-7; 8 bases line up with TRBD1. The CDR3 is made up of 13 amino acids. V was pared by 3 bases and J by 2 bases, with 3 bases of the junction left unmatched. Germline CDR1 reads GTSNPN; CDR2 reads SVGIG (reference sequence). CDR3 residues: CAWRTGVTYEQYF. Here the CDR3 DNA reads TGTGCCTGGAGGACAGGGGTAACCTACGAGCAGTACTTC.

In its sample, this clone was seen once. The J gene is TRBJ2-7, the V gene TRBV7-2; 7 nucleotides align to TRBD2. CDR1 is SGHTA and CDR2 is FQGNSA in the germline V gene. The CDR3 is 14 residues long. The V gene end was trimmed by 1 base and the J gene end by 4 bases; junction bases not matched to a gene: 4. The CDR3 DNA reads TGTGCCAGCAGCTTAGTTTGGGGGGGGTACGAGCAGTACTTC. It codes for CASSLVWGGYEQYF.